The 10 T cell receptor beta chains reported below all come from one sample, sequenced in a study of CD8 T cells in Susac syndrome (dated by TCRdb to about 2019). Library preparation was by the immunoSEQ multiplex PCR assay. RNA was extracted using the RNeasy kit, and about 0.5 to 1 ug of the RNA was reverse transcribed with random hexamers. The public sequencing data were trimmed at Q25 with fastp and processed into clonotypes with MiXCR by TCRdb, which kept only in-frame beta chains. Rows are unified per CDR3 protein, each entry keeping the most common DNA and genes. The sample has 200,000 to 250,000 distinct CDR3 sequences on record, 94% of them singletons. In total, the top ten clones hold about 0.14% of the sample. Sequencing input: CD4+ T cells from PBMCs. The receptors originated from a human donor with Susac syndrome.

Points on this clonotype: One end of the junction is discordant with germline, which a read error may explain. The CDR3 loop reads CSARVAKETQYF. The CDR3 DNA reads as TGCAGTGCGAGAGTAGCGAAAGAGACCCAGTACTTC. The rearrangement links TRBV20-1 to TRBJ2-5, with D perhaps TRBD2 (5 bases). The CDR3 spans 12 residues. Germline V gives CDR1 DFQATT, CDR2 SNEGSKA (reference sequence).

The CDR3 DNA reads TGTGCCAGCAGCCCCCGACAGGAAAATCAGCCCCAGCATTTT. It is translated as CASSPRQENQPQHF. The chain carries TRBV7-2 and TRBJ1-5; a weak D match, TRBD1 (6 bases). The V end lost 5 bases, the J end lost 4 bases, and 12 bases lay between the germline ends. CDR3 size: 14 residues. From germline, CDR1 is SGHTA and CDR2 FQGNSA.

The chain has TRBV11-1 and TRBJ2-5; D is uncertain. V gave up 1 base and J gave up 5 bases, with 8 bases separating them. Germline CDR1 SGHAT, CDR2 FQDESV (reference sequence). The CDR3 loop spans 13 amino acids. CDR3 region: CASSLVKKETQYF. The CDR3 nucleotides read TGTGCCAGCAGCTTAGTGAAAAAGGAGACCCAGTACTTC.

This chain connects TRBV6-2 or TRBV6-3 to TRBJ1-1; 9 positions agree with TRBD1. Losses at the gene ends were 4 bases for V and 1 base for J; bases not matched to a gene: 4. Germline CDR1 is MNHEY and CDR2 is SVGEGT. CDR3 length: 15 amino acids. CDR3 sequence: CASSWSGQGNTEAFF. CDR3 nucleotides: TGTGCCAGCAGTTGGTCGGGACAGGGGAACACTGAAGCTTTCTTT.

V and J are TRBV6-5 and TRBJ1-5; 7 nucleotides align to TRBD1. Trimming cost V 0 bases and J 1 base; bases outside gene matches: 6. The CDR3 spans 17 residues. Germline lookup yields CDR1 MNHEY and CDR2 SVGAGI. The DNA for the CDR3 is TGTGCCAGCAGTTACTCCTCAGGGGGATGGAGCAATCAGCCCCAGCATTTT. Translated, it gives CASSYSSGGWSNQPQHF.

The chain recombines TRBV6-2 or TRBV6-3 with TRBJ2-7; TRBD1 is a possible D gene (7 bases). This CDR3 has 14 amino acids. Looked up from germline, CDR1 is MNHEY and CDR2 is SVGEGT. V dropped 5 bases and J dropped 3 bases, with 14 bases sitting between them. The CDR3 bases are TGTGCCAGCAGTACTCGACAGGGAGGCTACGAGCAGTACTTC. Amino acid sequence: CASSTRQGGYEQYF.

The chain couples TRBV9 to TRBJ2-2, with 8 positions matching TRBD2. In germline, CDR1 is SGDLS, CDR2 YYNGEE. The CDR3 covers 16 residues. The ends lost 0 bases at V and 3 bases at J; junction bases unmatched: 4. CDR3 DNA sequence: TGTGCCAGCAGCGTAGCCCCTAGCGGGTACACCGGGGAGCTGTTTTTT. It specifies CASSVAPSGYTGELFF. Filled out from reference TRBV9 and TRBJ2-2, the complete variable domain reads DSGVTQTPKHLITATGQRVTLRCSPRSGDLSVYWYQQSLDQGLQFLIQYYNGEERAKGNILERFSAQQFPDLHSELNLSSLELGDSALYFCASSVAPSGYTGELFFGEGSRLTVL.

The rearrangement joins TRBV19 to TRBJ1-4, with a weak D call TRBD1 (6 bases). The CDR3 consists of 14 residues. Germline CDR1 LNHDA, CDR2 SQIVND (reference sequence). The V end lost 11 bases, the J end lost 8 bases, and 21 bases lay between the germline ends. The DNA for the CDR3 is TGTGCCGCCGCCGAAGGGGGGAATTCGGAAAAACTGTTTTTT. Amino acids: CAAAEGGNSEKLFF.

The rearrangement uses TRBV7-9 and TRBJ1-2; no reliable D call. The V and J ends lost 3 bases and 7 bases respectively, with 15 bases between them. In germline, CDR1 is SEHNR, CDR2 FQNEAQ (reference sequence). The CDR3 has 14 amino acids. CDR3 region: CASSLEGVSGGYTF. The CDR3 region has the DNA TGTGCCAGCAGCTTGGAGGGAGTCTCGGGTGGCTACACCTTC. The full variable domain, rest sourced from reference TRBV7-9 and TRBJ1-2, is DTGVSQNPRHKITKRGQNVTFRCDPISEHNRLYWYRQTLGQGPEFLTYFQNEAQLEKSRLLSDRFSAERPKGSFSTLEIQRTEQGDSAMYLCASSLEGVSGGYTFGSGTRLTVV.

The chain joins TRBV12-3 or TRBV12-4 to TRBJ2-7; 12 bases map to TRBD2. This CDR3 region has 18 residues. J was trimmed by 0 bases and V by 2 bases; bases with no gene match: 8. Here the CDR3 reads CASSLRASGGGFSYEQYF. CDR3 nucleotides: TGTGCCAGCAGTTTAAGGGCTAGCGGGGGGGGATTCTCCTACGAGCAGTACTTC.